Presented here are 16 T cell receptor beta chains from one specimen sequenced in a study of blood T cell repertoires in COVID-19. The protocol was immunoSEQ multiplex PCR, while the TCRdb copy is restricted to in-frame clones and leaves out a portion. This table has some 20,000 clones, around 90% appearing once. The sequenced material came from peripheral blood. Source of these receptors: a human donor with active COVID-19. The donor label of this sample is uncertain.

This sequence joins TRBV7-2 and TRBJ2-7; D remains unclear. Germline values: CDR1 SGHTA, CDR2 FQGNSA. The V end lost 5 bases, the J end lost 0 bases, and 14 bases lay between the germline ends. The CDR3 runs to 15 residues. CDR3: CASSLLPESSYEQYF. CDR3 sequence (DNA): TGTGCCAGCAGCCTCCTGCCGGAGAGCTCCTACGAGCAGTACTTC.

The chain employs TRBV5-1 and TRBJ2-5; D unresolved. The CDR3 covers 13 residues. Germline assignment: CDR1 SGHRS and CDR2 YFSETQ. V lost 0 bases and J lost 3, with 6 bases in between. The CDR3 sequence is CASSLGQKETQYF. The CDR3 DNA reads as TGCGCCAGCAGCTTGGGGCAGAAAGAGACCCAGTACTTC.

This chain connects TRBV11-2 to TRBJ2-4, with D possibly matching TRBD2 (7 bases). The germline V gene encodes CDR1 SGHAT and CDR2 FQNNGV. V was cut by 6 bases and J by 3 bases, with 21 bases left in between. The CDR3 totals 17 residues. The chain's CDR3 is CASRPTLTGLGKNIQYF. For the CDR3, the DNA is TGTGCCAGCAGACCTACTTTGACAGGACTAGGCAAAAACATTCAGTACTTC.

The chain links TRBV19 to TRBJ1-5; D gene ambiguous. Germline V gives CDR1 LNHDA, CDR2 SQIVND (reference sequence). Trimming took 3 bases from V and 4 from J, leaving 16 bases between them. The CDR3 covers 16 residues. The CDR3 nucleotides read TGTGCCAGTAGTATTTTTTCGGCCAGAGCGAATCAGCCCCAGCATTTT. Protein sequence: CASSIFSARANQPQHF.

The gene calls are TRBV7-3 and TRBJ2-2; TRBD2 aligns across 12 bases. V lost 5 bases to trimming and J lost 7 bases; unmatched junction nucleotides: 5. The germline gives CDR1 SGHTA, CDR2 FQGTGA. The CDR3 loop spans 15 amino acids. CDR3 coding DNA: TGTGCCAGCAGCCAGACTAGCGGGAGCGTCGGGGAGCTGTTTTTT. As protein: CASSQTSGSVGELFF.

The chain couples TRBV10-3 to TRBJ2-1, with 8 bases that match TRBD2. This CDR3 spans 15 amino acids. The V segment lost 6 bases and the J segment 10 bases; nucleotides outside the gene matches: 14. The V gene's germline CDR1 is ENHRY and CDR2 SYGVKD. CDR3 coding DNA: TGTGCCATCAGACCAGCGGGAGCCACCCCCGGGGAGCAGTTCTTC. Translating gives CAIRPAGATPGEQFF.

CDR3 amino acids: CASSGLAGGPDTQYF. CDR3 nucleotide sequence: TGTGCCAGCAGCGGACTAGCGGGAGGGCCAGATACGCAGTATTTT. This rearrangement joins TRBV7-2 to TRBJ2-3; 15 bases are shared with TRBD2. The germline gives CDR1 SGHTA, CDR2 FQGNSA. The trim removed 5 bases at V and 4 bases at J, leaving 1 base unmatched. The CDR3 has 15 residues.

J is TRBJ2-7 and V is TRBV4-2; 8 bases align to TRBD1. CDR1 and CDR2 from the germline V gene are LGHNA and YNFKEQ. There are 16 residues in the CDR3. V trimming: 0 bases; J trimming: 3 bases; junction bases outside the gene matches: 7. CDR3 sequence (DNA): TGTGCCAGCAGCCAAGATTTTGCAGGGGGCTTCTACGAGCAGTACTTC. Its translation is CASSQDFAGGFYEQYF.

This chain joins TRBV5-5 and TRBJ2-7, with 8 bases matching TRBD1. The ends lost 4 bases at V and 5 bases at J; junction bases unmatched: 11. Germline loops: CDR1 SGHKS, CDR2 YYEKEE (reference sequence). CDR3 length: 15 residues. The CDR3 sequence: CASSTWTGPLDEQYF. The CDR3 DNA reads TGTGCCAGCAGCACCTGGACAGGGCCTCTGGACGAGCAGTACTTC.

The genes are TRBV7-3 and TRBJ2-3, with 13 bases fitting TRBD2. Germline CDR1 SGHTA, CDR2 FQGTGA. The CDR3 is made up of 16 amino acids. With V trimmed by 5 bases and J by 7 bases, 9 bases remained unmatched. The CDR3 spells CASSQGLAGRRNTQYF. Here the CDR3 DNA reads TGTGCCAGCAGCCAGGGACTAGCGGGGAGAAGAAATACGCAGTATTTT.

The V and J genes are TRBV4-1 and TRBJ1-4; 10 nucleotides align to TRBD1. The CDR3 has 17 residues. The J segment lost 4 bases and the V segment lost 5 bases, leaving 10 bases of the junction unmatched. Germline V CDR1 and CDR2: MGHRA, YSYEKL. The CDR3 DNA follows: TGCGCCAGCAGCATGATCCGGGACAGGGGAGGTAATGAAAAACTGTTTTTT. This codes for CASSMIRDRGGNEKLFF.

This clone was seen a single time. The gene calls are TRBV28 and TRBJ1-4, with a possible D match to TRBD1 (6 bases). Germline CDR1 MDHEN, CDR2 SYDVKM. CDR3 size: 15 residues. V was trimmed by 5 bases and J by 0 bases, leaving 10 bases between them. The CDR3 loop reads CASSKKGATNEKLFF. In DNA form, the CDR3 reads TGTGCCAGCAGTAAAAAGGGGGCAACTAATGAAAAACTGTTTTTT.

The genes are TRBV11-2 and TRBJ1-1, with D hard to call. The CDR3 spans 14 residues. CDR1 is SGHAT, CDR2 FQNNGV, per germline. Deletions cut 3 bases from V and 0 bases from J, with 8 bases between. The CDR3 nucleotides are TGTGCCAGCAGCTTTGGCTCCATGAACACTGAAGCTTTCTTT. This sequence encodes CASSFGSMNTEAFF.

V gene TRBV7-2 combines with J gene TRBJ2-7; D perhaps matches TRBD1 (6 bases). V gave up 5 bases and J gave up 3 bases, with 11 bases separating them. CDR1 and CDR2 (germline): SGHTA, FQGNSA. This CDR3 spans 13 amino acids. The CDR3 sequence: CASSPNRVYEQYF. The CDR3 region has the DNA TGTGCCAGCAGCCCTAACAGGGTCTACGAGCAGTACTTC.

V usage is TRBV28 and J usage is TRBJ2-4; possibly TRBD2 for D (6 bases). The germline gives CDR1 MDHEN, CDR2 SYDVKM. The CDR3 totals 14 residues. The V end lost 2 bases, the J end lost 2 bases, and 7 bases lay between the germline ends. CDR3 nucleotides: TGTGCCAGCAGTTTAGGGGGGACCAAAAACATTCAGTACTTC. Translating gives CASSLGGTKNIQYF.

V and J are TRBV7-2 and TRBJ2-3; 7 bases align to TRBD2. CDR3 length equals 17 residues. V trimming: 4 bases; J trimming: 3 bases; junction bases outside the gene matches: 13. The germline CDR1 and CDR2 sequences are SGHTA and FQGNSA. The CDR3 bases are TGTGCCAGCAGCTACCGGGGAGGGGCGAAGCGGACAGATACGCAGTATTTT. Translating it yields CASSYRGGAKRTDTQYF.